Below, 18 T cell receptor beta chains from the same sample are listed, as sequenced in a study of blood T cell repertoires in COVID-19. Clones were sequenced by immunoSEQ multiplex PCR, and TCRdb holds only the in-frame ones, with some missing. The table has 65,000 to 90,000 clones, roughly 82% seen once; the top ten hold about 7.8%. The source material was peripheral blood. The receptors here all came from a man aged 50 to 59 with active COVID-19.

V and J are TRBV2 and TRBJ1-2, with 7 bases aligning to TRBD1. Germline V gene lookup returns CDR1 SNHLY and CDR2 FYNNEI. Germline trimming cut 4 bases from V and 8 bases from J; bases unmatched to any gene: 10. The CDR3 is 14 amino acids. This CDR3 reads CASSVYSTGDGYTF. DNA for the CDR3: TGTGCCAGCAGTGTTTATAGTACAGGGGACGGCTACACCTTC.

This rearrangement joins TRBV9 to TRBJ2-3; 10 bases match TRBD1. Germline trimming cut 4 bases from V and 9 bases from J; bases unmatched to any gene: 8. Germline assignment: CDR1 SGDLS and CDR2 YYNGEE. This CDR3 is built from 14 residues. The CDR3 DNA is TGTGCCAGCAGCTACGGGACAGGGGTGAGGACGCAGTATTTT. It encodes CASSYGTGVRTQYF.

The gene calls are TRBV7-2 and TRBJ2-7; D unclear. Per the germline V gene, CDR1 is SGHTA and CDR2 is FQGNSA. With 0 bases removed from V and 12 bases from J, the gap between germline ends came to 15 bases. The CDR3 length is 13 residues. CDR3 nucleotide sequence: TGTGCCAGCAGCTTAGCGGGTAGCCACGCGTGGTACTTC. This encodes CASSLAGSHAWYF.

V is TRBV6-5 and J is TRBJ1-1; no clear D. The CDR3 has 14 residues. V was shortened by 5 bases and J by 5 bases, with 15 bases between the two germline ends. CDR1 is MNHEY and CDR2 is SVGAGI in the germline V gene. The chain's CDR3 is CASSRGGSRTEAFF. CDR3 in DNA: TGTGCCAGCAGTCGAGGCGGCAGTAGAACTGAAGCTTTCTTT.

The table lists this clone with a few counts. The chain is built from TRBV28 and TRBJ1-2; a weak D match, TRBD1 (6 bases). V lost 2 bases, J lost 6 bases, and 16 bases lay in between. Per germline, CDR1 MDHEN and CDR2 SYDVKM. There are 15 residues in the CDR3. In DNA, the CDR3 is TGTGCCAGCAGTTTAAGTAACCCTCAGGGGCATGGCTACACCTTC. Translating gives CASSLSNPQGHGYTF.

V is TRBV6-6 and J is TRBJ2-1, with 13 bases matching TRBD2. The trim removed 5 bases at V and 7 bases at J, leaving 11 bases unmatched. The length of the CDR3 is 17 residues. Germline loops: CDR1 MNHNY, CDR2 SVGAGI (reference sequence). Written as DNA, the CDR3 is TGTGCCAGCAGTCACGATGGACTAGCGGGAGAGTGGAATGAGCAGTTCTTC. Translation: CASSHDGLAGEWNEQFF.

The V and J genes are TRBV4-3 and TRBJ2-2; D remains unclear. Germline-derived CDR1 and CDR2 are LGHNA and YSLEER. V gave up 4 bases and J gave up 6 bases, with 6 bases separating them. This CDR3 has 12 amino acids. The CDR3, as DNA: TGCGCCAGCAGCCTAGTGGCCGGGGAGCTGTTTTTT. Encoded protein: CASSLVAGELFF.

The CDR3 bases are TGTGCCAGCAGTTACACTCCGGGTCGCACAGATACGCAGTATTTT. Translation gives CASSYTPGRTDTQYF. The V gene is TRBV6-2 or TRBV6-3, the J gene TRBJ2-3; D gene ambiguous. Deletions cut 2 bases from V and 1 base from J, with 10 bases between. The CDR3 extends over 15 amino acids. From germline, CDR1 is MNHEY and CDR2 SVGEGT.

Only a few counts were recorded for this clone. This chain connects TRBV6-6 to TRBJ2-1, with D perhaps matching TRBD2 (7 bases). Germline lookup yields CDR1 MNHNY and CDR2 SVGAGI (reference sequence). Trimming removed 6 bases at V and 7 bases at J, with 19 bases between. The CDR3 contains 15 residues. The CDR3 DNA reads TGTGCCAGCAGCCCCGCCGGGGGGCTTAAGAATGAGCAGTTCTTC. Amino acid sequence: CASSPAGGLKNEQFF.

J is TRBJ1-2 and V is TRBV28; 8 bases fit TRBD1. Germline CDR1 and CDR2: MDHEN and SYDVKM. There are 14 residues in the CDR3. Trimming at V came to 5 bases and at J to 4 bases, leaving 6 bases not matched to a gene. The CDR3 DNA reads TGTGCCAGCAGTACGACAGGGGAGGGCTATGGCTACACCTTC. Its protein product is CASSTTGEGYGYTF.

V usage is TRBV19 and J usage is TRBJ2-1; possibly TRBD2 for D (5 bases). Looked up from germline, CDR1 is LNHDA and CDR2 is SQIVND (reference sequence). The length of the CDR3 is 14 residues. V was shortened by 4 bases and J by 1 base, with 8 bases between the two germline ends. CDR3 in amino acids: CASSSGYSYNEQFF. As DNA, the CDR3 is TGTGCCAGTAGTAGCGGGTATTCCTACAATGAGCAGTTCTTC.

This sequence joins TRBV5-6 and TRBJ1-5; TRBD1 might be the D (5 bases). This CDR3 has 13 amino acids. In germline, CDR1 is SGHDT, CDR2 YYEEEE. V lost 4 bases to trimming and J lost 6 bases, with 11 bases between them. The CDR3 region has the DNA TGTGCCAGCAGCATGGGACGGGGTCAGCCCCAGCATTTT. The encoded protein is CASSMGRGQPQHF.

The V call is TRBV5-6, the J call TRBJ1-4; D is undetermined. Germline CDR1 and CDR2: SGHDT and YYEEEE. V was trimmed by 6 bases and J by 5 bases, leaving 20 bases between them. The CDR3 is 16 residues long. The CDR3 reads CASTFRRDGANEKLFF. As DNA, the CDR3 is TGTGCCAGCACCTTCCGCCGAGATGGTGCCAATGAAAAACTGTTTTTT. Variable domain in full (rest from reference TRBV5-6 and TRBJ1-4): DAGVTQSPTHLIKTRGQQVTLRCSPKSGHDTVSWYQQALGQGPQFIFQYYEEEERQRGNFPDRFSGHQFPNYSSELNVNALLLGDSALYLCASTFRRDGANEKLFFGSGTQLSVL.

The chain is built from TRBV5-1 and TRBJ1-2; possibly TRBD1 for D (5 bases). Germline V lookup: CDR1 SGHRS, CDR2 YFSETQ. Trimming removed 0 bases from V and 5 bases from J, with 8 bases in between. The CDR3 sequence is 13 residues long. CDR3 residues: CASSLARGYGYTF. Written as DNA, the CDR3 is TGCGCCAGCAGCTTGGCGCGGGGGTATGGCTACACCTTC.

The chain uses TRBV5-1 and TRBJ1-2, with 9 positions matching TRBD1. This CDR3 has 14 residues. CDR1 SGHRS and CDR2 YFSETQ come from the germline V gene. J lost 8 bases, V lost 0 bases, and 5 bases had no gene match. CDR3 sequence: CASSLDRDRVGYTF. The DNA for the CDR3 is TGCGCCAGCAGCTTGGACCGGGACAGGGTCGGCTACACCTTC.

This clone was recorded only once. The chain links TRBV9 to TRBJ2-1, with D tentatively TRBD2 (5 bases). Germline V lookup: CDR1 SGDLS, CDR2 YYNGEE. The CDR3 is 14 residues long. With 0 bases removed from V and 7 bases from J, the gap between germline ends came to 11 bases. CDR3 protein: CASSVVGDDNEQFF. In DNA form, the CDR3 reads TGTGCCAGCAGCGTAGTGGGAGACGATAATGAGCAGTTCTTC.

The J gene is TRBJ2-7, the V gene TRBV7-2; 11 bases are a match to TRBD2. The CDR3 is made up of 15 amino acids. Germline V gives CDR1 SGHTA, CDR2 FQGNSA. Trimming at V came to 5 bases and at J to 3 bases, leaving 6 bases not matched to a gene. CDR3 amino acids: CASSERTSGYYEQYF. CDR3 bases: TGTGCCAGCAGCGAAAGGACTAGCGGGTACTACGAGCAGTACTTC.

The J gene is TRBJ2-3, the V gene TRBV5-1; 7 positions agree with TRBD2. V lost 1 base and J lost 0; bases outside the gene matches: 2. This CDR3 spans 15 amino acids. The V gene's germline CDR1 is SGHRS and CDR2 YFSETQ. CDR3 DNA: TGCGCCAGCAGCTTGACTAGCGATAGCACAGATACGCAGTATTTT. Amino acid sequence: CASSLTSDSTDTQYF. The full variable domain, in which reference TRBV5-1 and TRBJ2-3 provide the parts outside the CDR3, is KAGVTQTPRYLIKTRGQQVTLSCSPISGHRSVSWYQQTPGQGLQFLFEYFSETQRNKGNFPGRFSGRQFSNSRSEMNVSTLELGDSALYLCASSLTSDSTDTQYFGPGTRLTVL.